Listed below are T cell receptor beta chains from one sample, sequenced in a study of T cell responses to AZD1222 COVID-19 vaccine. Sequencing used immunoSEQ multiplex PCR; TCRdb keeps in-frame clones, though not all of them. The sample holds around 130,000 clones, over 90% seen once. This specimen was peripheral blood, taken on day 0 of AZD1222 vaccination. Source of these receptors: an adult in good health. The CDR3 runs from the conserved cysteine through the conserved F or W. Fields, in order: J gene, clone size, D gene, V gene, CDR3 protein, CDR3 DNA. The D gene is left open where the match is weak. The size entry is marked missing in some rows and otherwise reads once, few, many or a size class.

TRBJ1-1 | once | TRBD1 | TRBV28 | CASSLSAFRQGFNTEAFF | TGTGCCAGCAGTTTATCGGCCTTTCGACAGGGTTTCAACACTGAAGCTTTCTTT
TRBJ1-2 | once | . | TRBV6-6 | CASSYSKVEENYGYTF | TGTGCCAGCAGTTACTCGAAGGTAGAGGAGAACTATGGCTACACCTTC
TRBJ2-1 | . | . | TRBV3-1/TRBV3-2 | CASSQGGRLGEQFF | TGTGCCAGCAGCCAAGGGGGGCGCTTGGGGGAGCAGTTCTTC
TRBJ1-6 | . | . | TRBV20-1 | CSAGTDSPLHF | TGCAGTGCTGGCACGGATTCACCCCTCCACTTT
TRBJ2-6 | few | . | TRBV28 | CASSLQGLRKRANVLTF | TGTGCCAGCAGTTTACAGGGTCTGCGTAAGAGGGCCAACGTCCTGACTTTC
TRBJ1-2 | . | . | TRBV6-6 | CASSYSSGGIYGYTF | TGTGCCAGCAGTTACTCAAGTGGGGGCATCTATGGCTACACCTTC
TRBJ1-5 | once | . | TRBV10-3 | CAISDGSNQPQHF | TGTGCCATCAGTGACGGTAGCAATCAGCCCCAGCATTTT
TRBJ1-1 | . | . | TRBV19 | CASSTPGGESNTEAFF | TGTGCCAGTAGTACCCCGGGGGGGGAGTCGAACACTGAAGCTTTCTTT
TRBJ1-5 | . | TRBD1 | TRBV6-5 | CASGTETHNQPQHF | TGTGCCAGCGGGACAGAAACCCACAATCAGCCCCAGCATTTT
TRBJ1-5 | . | . | TRBV6-5 | CASSRIAYQPQHF | TGTGCCAGCAGTCGAATAGCGTATCAGCCCCAGCATTTT
TRBJ1-2 | once | TRBD1 | TRBV5-1 | CASSHSPGTVYGYTF | TGCGCCAGCAGTCACTCGCCCGGGACAGTCTATGGCTACACCTTC
TRBJ1-2 | . | . | TRBV7-2 | CASSSNRAPQGYTF | TGTGCCAGCAGCTCTAATAGGGCCCCACAGGGCTACACCTTC
TRBJ1-5 | . | . | TRBV6-5 | CASTPQGGNQPQHF | TGTGCCAGCACCCCTCAGGGAGGCAATCAGCCCCAGCATTTT
TRBJ1-4 | few | TRBD1 | TRBV6-5 | CASSTGTGVEKLFF | TGTGCCAGCAGTACCGGGACAGGGGTGGAAAAACTGTTTTTT
TRBJ2-5 | . | . | TRBV6-5 | CASSPRTGETQYF | TGTGCCAGCAGTCCCCGGACCGGAGAGACCCAGTACTTC
TRBJ1-5 | . | . | TRBV15 | CATSRDYQPQHF | TGTGCCACCAGCAGAGACTATCAGCCCCAGCATTTT
TRBJ1-1 | . | . | TRBV4-2 | CASSQVADWTEAFF | TGTGCCAGCAGCCAAGTGGCGGATTGGACTGAAGCTTTCTTT
TRBJ1-2 | . | . | TRBV3-1/TRBV3-2 | CASSQAGDYGYTF | TGTGCCAGCAGCCAGGCAGGGGACTATGGCTACACCTTC
TRBJ1-5 | . | . | TRBV6-6 | CASRTLNQPQHF | TGTGCCAGCAGGACTTTAAATCAGCCCCAGCATTTT
TRBJ2-3 | . | TRBD2 | TRBV6-1 | CASSEVAGGTDTQYF | TGTGCCAGCAGTGAAGTAGCGGGGGGCACAGATACGCAGTATTTT
TRBJ2-5 | once | . | TRBV7-9 | CASSLTGYQETQYF | TGTGCCAGCAGTCTGACCGGGTACCAAGAGACCCAGTACTTC
TRBJ1-1 | . | . | TRBV7-9 | CASSLKSAVGNTEAFF | TGTGCCAGCAGCTTAAAATCCGCAGTGGGGAACACTGAAGCTTTCTTT
TRBJ1-5 | . | TRBD1 | TRBV7-6 | CASSLEQGASQPQHF | TGTGCCAGCAGCTTAGAACAGGGGGCAAGCCAGCCCCAGCATTTT
TRBJ2-1 | . | . | TRBV5-1 | CASSFRTDYNEQFF | TGCGCCAGCAGCTTCCGGACAGACTACAATGAGCAGTTCTTC
TRBJ1-6 | . | . | TRBV3-1/TRBV3-2 | CASSQVGVGSPLHF | TGTGCCAGCAGCCAAGTCGGCGTTGGGTCACCCCTCCACTTT
TRBJ1-2 | . | . | TRBV27 | CASSLTANYGYTF | TGTGCCAGCAGTCTGACAGCTAACTATGGCTACACCTTC
TRBJ1-5 | . | . | TRBV19 | CASSPLGGTLLQPQHF | TGTGCCAGTAGTCCCCTAGGGGGGACCCTACTACAGCCCCAGCATTTT
TRBJ1-5 | . | . | TRBV19 | CASSGGFNQPQHF | TGTGCCAGTAGTGGCGGGTTCAATCAGCCCCAGCATTTT
TRBJ1-1 | . | . | TRBV2 | CASSLTGYVAFF | TGTGCCAGCAGCCTTACAGGGTACGTGGCTTTCTTT
TRBJ1-3 | . | . | TRBV6-1 | CASSEWGTGNTIYF | TGTGCCAGCAGTGAATGGGGGACTGGAAACACCATATATTTT
TRBJ2-1 | . | . | TRBV6-4 | CASSDQRDNEQFF | TGTGCCAGCAGTGACCAACGAGACAATGAGCAGTTCTTC